This T cell receptor beta chain was identified during a study of human T cells and chemical hapten exposure. Findings of the study overall: Among TCRs, those above 1 in 1000 frequency were unaffected by DPC sensitization.

As to time point: healthy volunteer bleed at 2 weeks. The authors' total RNA extraction used unfractionated whole blood. Individual cDNA molecules each carried unique molecular identifiers attached by the library. In the study's own analysis: There were a median of approximately 100,000 TCRs per sample, with a range from about 23,224 to 750,000. TCRdb redid the calling of the RACE reads with MiXCR, one entry per CDR3 protein. Here the V and J calls rest on TCRdb's processing, not on the authors' analysis. Of about 50,000 distinct CDR3 sequences listed, 3.5% to 4.5% are singletons. In this sample, this clonotype turned up many times. The antigen remains undetermined. Sample: whole blood. The sequence was collected from a female donor in good health. Some clones in this sample may be carry-over from other donors' samples.

CDR3 residues: CSVAPAAEAFF. CDR3 nucleotides: TGCAGCGTTGCCCCGGCCGCTGAAGCTTTCTTT. This chain connects TRBV29-1 to TRBJ1-1, with D unclear. V lost 4 bases, J lost 6 bases, and 9 bases lay in between. The CDR3 runs to 11 residues. Looked up from germline, CDR1 is SQVTM and CDR2 is ANQGSEA.